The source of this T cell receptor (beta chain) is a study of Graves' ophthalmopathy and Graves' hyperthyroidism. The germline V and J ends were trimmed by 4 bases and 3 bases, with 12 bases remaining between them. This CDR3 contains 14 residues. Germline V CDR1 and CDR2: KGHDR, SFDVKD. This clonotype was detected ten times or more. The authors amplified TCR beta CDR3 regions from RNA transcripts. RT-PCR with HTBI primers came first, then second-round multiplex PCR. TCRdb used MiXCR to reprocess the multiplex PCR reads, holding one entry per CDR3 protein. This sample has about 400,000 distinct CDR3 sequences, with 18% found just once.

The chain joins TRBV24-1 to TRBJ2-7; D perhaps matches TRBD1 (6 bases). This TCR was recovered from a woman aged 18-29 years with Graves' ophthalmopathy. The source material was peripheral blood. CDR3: CATSDSGQNYEQYF. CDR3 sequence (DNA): TGTGCCACCAGTGACTCAGGACAGAACTACGAGCAGTACTTC.